This T cell receptor beta chain was identified during a study of T cells in Graves' hyperthyroidism and ophthalmopathy. Findings of the study overall: Using 13 V-J features, a model discriminated ophthalmopathy from stable hyperthyroidism.

The CDR3 totals 16 residues. CDR1 is SGDLS and CDR2 is YYNGEE in the germline V gene. Note on this clonotype: The antigen remains unidentified. The germline gene is not matched at one end of the junction; a read error may be the cause.

RNA transcripts were the template for amplifying TCR beta CDR3 regions. TCR CDR3 underwent first-round RT-PCR with the HTBI primer set. TCRdb reanalysed the multiplex PCR reads using MiXCR and keeps one entry per CDR3 protein. The profile shows more than 500,000 distinct CDR3 sequences, 46% of them singletons. This TCR came from an adult woman with Graves' disease, either hyperthyroidism or ophthalmopathy (not recorded which). Sequencing used peripheral blood or thyroid tissue (not recorded which). V is TRBV9 and J is TRBJ2-2, with TRBD2 as a possible D gene (5 bases). In DNA, the CDR3 is TGTGCTAGCACCCCCGGGGTCTTCTACAACACCGGGGAGCTGTTTTTT. Amino acid sequence: CASTPGVFYNTGELFF.